These 21 T cell receptor beta chains originate from one sample sequenced in a study of cytomegalovirus exposure and HLA in healthy donors. The PCR contained 60 Vbeta and 13 Jbeta primers. Sequenced by immunoSEQ multiplex PCR; TCRdb stores in-frame clones only, minus some. The sample consists of about 80,000 clones, approximately 67% of them appearing once. The sequencing input was PBMCs. These receptor sequences come from a male donor in good health and CMV-seropositive.

This clone came up a few times. The chain joins TRBV27 to TRBJ2-1; 7 nucleotides agree with TRBD2. Trimming at V came to 5 bases and at J to 0 bases, leaving 10 bases not matched to a gene. This CDR3 region has 17 residues. Germline CDR1 is MNHEY and CDR2 is SMNVEV (reference sequence). CDR3 in amino acids: CASSPFPSGSSYNEQFF. The DNA of the CDR3 is TGTGCCAGCAGTCCTTTCCCTAGCGGTAGCTCCTACAATGAGCAGTTCTTC.

The chain is built from TRBV5-1 and TRBJ2-6; no clear D gene. The CDR3 extends over 17 amino acids. Deletions cut 0 bases from V and 0 bases from J, with 10 bases between. The germline V gene encodes CDR1 SGHRS and CDR2 YFSETQ. CDR3 loop: CASSLGPGGSGANVLTF. The CDR3 DNA reads as TGCGCCAGCAGCTTGGGCCCCGGTGGCTCTGGGGCCAACGTCCTGACTTTC.

The rearrangement uses TRBV29-1 and TRBJ2-2; D is perhaps TRBD2 (7 bases). Germline V gene sequence: CDR1 SQVTM, CDR2 ANQGSEA. The CDR3 is 14 amino acids. The V end lost 6 bases, the J end lost 5 bases, and 16 bases lay between the germline ends. CDR3 nucleotides: TGCAGCGTCGGGGGGCCGGGGCGGACCGGGGAGCTGTTTTTT. Translating gives CSVGGPGRTGELFF.

This clone appeared a few times. This chain links TRBV5-1 with TRBJ2-1, with 16 bases identical to TRBD2. Germline V gene data show CDR1 as SGHRS and CDR2 as YFSETQ. J lost 6 bases, V lost 4 bases, and 10 bases had no gene match. The CDR3 length is 18 residues. CDR3 DNA: TGCGCCAGCAGCGGCGGGACTAGCGGGGGGGCTTATCTCAATGAGCAGTTCTTC. Its translation: CASSGGTSGGAYLNEQFF.

This rearrangement joins TRBV28 to TRBJ1-2; 8 bases agree with TRBD1. Germline V gene lookup returns CDR1 MDHEN and CDR2 SYDVKM. Trimming at V came to 6 bases and at J to 5 bases, leaving 8 bases not matched to a gene. There are 14 residues in the CDR3. CDR3 residues: CASRSGQGTYGYTF. The DNA for the CDR3 is TGTGCCAGCAGAAGTGGACAGGGAACATATGGCTACACCTTC.

This clone was seen repeatedly, ten times or more. J is TRBJ2-7 and V is TRBV15; weak D call: TRBD2 (5 bases). The CDR3 runs 13 residues. Trimming took 4 bases from V and 6 from J, leaving 13 bases between them. Germline CDR1 and CDR2: LNHNV and YYDKDF (reference sequence). In DNA, the CDR3 is TGTGCCACCAGCATACCTCGGGAAAGCGAGCAGTACTTC. Translated: CATSIPRESEQYF.

The genes are TRBV7-9 and TRBJ1-1; TRBD1 might be the D (5 bases). Germline-derived CDR1 and CDR2 are SEHNR and FQNEAQ (reference sequence). The germline V and J ends were trimmed by 5 bases and 10 bases, with 14 bases remaining between them. This CDR3 spans 12 amino acids. The CDR3 bases are TGTGCCAGCAGCCCAGGGCCGCCCGTAGCTTTCTTT. This gives the protein CASSPGPPVAFF.

The rearrangement joins TRBV7-2 to TRBJ1-4; D is unclear. This CDR3 has 16 amino acids. CDR1 and CDR2 (germline): SGHTA, FQGNSA. Trimming left V 4 bases short and J 4 bases short, with 16 bases between. The CDR3 DNA reads TGTGCCAGCAGCTCAATATTTGGAGACCTTAATGAAAAACTGTTTTTT. Amino acid sequence: CASSSIFGDLNEKLFF.

The chain carries TRBV7-2 and TRBJ1-3; D uncertain. The CDR3 covers 14 residues. CDR1 SGHTA and CDR2 FQGNSA come from the germline V gene. The V and J ends lost 5 bases and 9 bases respectively, with 17 bases between them. CDR3 bases: TGTGCCAGCAGCCGACCGGAGGAAGCGGGCACCATATATTTT. This sequence encodes CASSRPEEAGTIYF.

This clone was counted only a few times. The chain uses TRBV5-1 and TRBJ1-1; D gene uncertain. The V and J ends lost 3 bases and 1 base respectively, with 10 bases between them. CDR1 and CDR2 from the germline V gene are SGHRS and YFSETQ. The CDR3 has 14 amino acids. CDR3 amino acids: CASSSTPGNTEAFF. CDR3 in DNA: TGCGCCAGCAGCTCGACTCCGGGGAACACTGAAGCTTTCTTT. Together with reference TRBV5-1 and TRBJ1-1, the CDR3 gives the full variable domain: KAGVTQTPRYLIKTRGQQVTLSCSPISGHRSVSWYQQTPGQGLQFLFEYFSETQRNKGNFPGRFSGRQFSNSRSEMNVSTLELGDSALYLCASSSTPGNTEAFFGQGTRLTVV.

This clone was seen a handful of times. The rearrangement links TRBV28 to TRBJ2-1; 11 nucleotides agree with TRBD2. Germline V gene sequence: CDR1 MDHEN, CDR2 SYDVKM. The J segment lost 6 bases and the V segment lost 5 bases, leaving 6 bases of the junction unmatched. The CDR3 is made up of 15 amino acids. The CDR3 is CASSVLAGVSNEQFF. CDR3 DNA sequence: TGTGCCAGCAGTGTACTAGCGGGGGTTTCCAATGAGCAGTTCTTC.

This sequence joins TRBV7-8 and TRBJ2-3; D not resolved. The V gene lost 5 bases and the J gene lost 0 bases, with 6 bases spanning the gap. The CDR3 is 13 residues long. Germline V gene data show CDR1 as SGHVS and CDR2 as FQNEAQ. The CDR3 DNA reads as TGTGCCAGCAGCACAGCTAGCACAGATACGCAGTATTTT. It encodes CASSTASTDTQYF.

The genes are TRBV5-1 and TRBJ2-1, with TRBD2 matching 10 bases. Germline CDR1 is SGHRS and CDR2 is YFSETQ. V lost 0 bases and J lost 2; bases outside the gene matches: 5. The CDR3 covers 17 residues. The CDR3 nucleotides are TGCGCCAGCAGCTTGGCCTTAGCGGGAGGACCCTACAATGAGCAGTTCTTC. Protein product: CASSLALAGGPYNEQFF.

The J gene is TRBJ1-1, the V gene TRBV21-1. TRBV21-1 is reported as a pseudogene. This CDR3 has 13 amino acids. The DNA for the CDR3 is TGTGCCAGCAGCAAAGGAAGAGTCTCCGAAGCTTTCTTT. It translates to CASSKGRVSEAFF.

The chain links TRBV7-9 to TRBJ1-5, with 7 bases lining up with TRBD1. The CDR3 has 14 amino acids. Germline CDR1 SEHNR, CDR2 FQNEAQ (reference sequence). Germline trimming cut 4 bases from V and 4 bases from J; bases unmatched to any gene: 4. CDR3 in DNA: TGTGCCAGCAGCTCGACAGGGAGGAATCAGCCCCAGCATTTT. Translating gives CASSSTGRNQPQHF.

This chain joins TRBV28 and TRBJ2-5, with 8 bases fitting TRBD1. The closer fit of TRBJ2-7 to the DNA end suggests the J call may be wrong. The germline gives CDR1 MDHEN, CDR2 SYDVKM. CDR3 length equals 13 residues. The CDR3 sequence: CASSSDRGYEQYF. The CDR3 bases are TGTGCCAGCAGCTCCGACAGGGGCTACGAGCAGTACTTC.

J is TRBJ1-1 and V is TRBV9; D is possibly TRBD1 (5 bases). With 3 bases removed from V and 5 bases from J, the gap between germline ends came to 20 bases. The V gene's germline CDR1 is SGDLS and CDR2 YYNGEE. The CDR3 spans 16 residues. The CDR3 region is CASSGFSSDKGTEAFF. DNA of the CDR3: TGTGCCAGCAGCGGATTTTCCTCGGATAAGGGGACTGAAGCTTTCTTT.

Details on this clone: A junction boundary mismatches the germline segment, possibly from a read error. The chain uses TRBV29-1 and TRBJ2-1; TRBD2 matches 9 bases. Germline CDR1 and CDR2: SQVTM and ANQGSEA. There are 15 residues in the CDR3. The CDR3: CSAESGLAGTNEQFF. DNA for the CDR3: TGCAGCGCTGAAAGTGGCCTAGCGGGGACTAATGAGCAGTTCTTC.

J is TRBJ1-5 and V is TRBV18, with D tentatively TRBD1 (6 bases). Germline CDR1 KGHSH, CDR2 LQKENI. V was cut by 1 base and J by 2 bases, with 9 bases left in between. The CDR3 runs to 15 residues. As DNA, the CDR3 is TGTGCCAGCTCACCACGAGGGGGTCGCAATCAGCCCCAGCATTTT. Amino acids: CASSPRGGRNQPQHF.

The V and J genes are TRBV25-1 and TRBJ2-1; TRBD2 matches at 7 bases. The CDR3 totals 16 residues. J lost 4 bases, V lost 1 base, and 7 bases had no gene match. Germline CDR1 and CDR2: MGHDK and SYGVNS. For the CDR3, the DNA is TGTGCCAGCAGTGAATTCGGGGGGAGGGGATACAATGAGCAGTTCTTC. This codes for CASSEFGGRGYNEQFF.

The chain recombines TRBV28 with TRBJ1-1, with D possibly matching TRBD1 (6 bases). Trimming removed 2 bases from V and 0 bases from J, with 13 bases in between. CDR1 MDHEN and CDR2 SYDVKM come from the germline V gene. The CDR3 is made up of 16 amino acids. This CDR3 reads CASSLRGGRLNTEAFF. The CDR3 DNA is TGTGCCAGCAGTTTACGGGGGGGCAGACTGAACACTGAAGCTTTCTTT.